The rows below give T cell receptor beta chains drawn from one sample of a study of T-cell reconstitution after alpha-beta-depleted transplantation in children. Via MiXCR, TCRdb re-called the PCR reads, giving one row per CDR3 protein. The sample has roughly 500,000 distinct CDR3 sequences, about an eighth seen once. The sample in question was PBMCs from the stem cell graft donor, obtained from the stem cell graft. Every receptor here comes from a human donor who donated a stem cell graft to a child with combined immunodeficiency. CDR3s include the opening cysteine and the closing phenylalanine or tryptophan. D genes are given only for firm matches. Expanded clones are given a class, and other clones once, few, many or no size at all.

v_call: TRBV29-1
j_call: TRBJ2-3
d_call: .
clone_size: few
cdr3_nt: TGCAGCGTTCCAAATTCAGATACGCAGTATTTT
cdr3_aa: CSVPNSDTQYF

v_call: TRBV12-3/TRBV12-4
j_call: TRBJ2-1
d_call: .
clone_size: many
cdr3_nt: TGTGCCAGCAGTTTAAACCCCTACAATGAGCAGTTCTTC
cdr3_aa: CASSLNPYNEQFF

v_call: TRBV15
j_call: TRBJ2-1
d_call: .
clone_size: .
cdr3_nt: TGTGCCACCAGCAGAAGGGAACGGGCGAGTGAGCAGTTCTTC
cdr3_aa: CATSRRERASEQFF

v_call: TRBV20-1
j_call: TRBJ2-7
d_call: TRBD1
clone_size: .
cdr3_nt: TGCAGTGCACCCCCTGCGGGGACAGGGGATAACGAGCAGTACTTC
cdr3_aa: CSAPPAGTGDNEQYF

v_call: TRBV7-2
j_call: TRBJ2-2
d_call: .
clone_size: .
cdr3_nt: TGTGCCAGCAGCTTTTCTTCAGTATCCGGGGAGCTGTTTTTT
cdr3_aa: CASSFSSVSGELFF

v_call: TRBV5-1
j_call: TRBJ2-7
d_call: .
clone_size: many
cdr3_nt: TGCGCCAGCAGCCTCCAGGACAGTCTTCCAGGGTACGAGCAGTACTTC
cdr3_aa: CASSLQDSLPGYEQYF

v_call: TRBV19
j_call: TRBJ2-2
d_call: TRBD1
clone_size: .
cdr3_nt: TGTGCCAGTAGTCCCGGGACAGGGACAACCGGGGAGCTGTTTTTT
cdr3_aa: CASSPGTGTTGELFF

v_call: TRBV5-5
j_call: TRBJ2-7
d_call: TRBD1
clone_size: few
cdr3_nt: TGTGCCAGCAGCTTGATAGGGGGCCAGGCCGAGCAGTACTTC
cdr3_aa: CASSLIGGQAEQYF

v_call: TRBV20-1
j_call: TRBJ1-1
d_call: .
clone_size: many
cdr3_nt: TGCAGTGCACATACAGCAACGAACACTGAAGCTTTCTTT
cdr3_aa: CSAHTATNTEAFF

v_call: TRBV7-9
j_call: TRBJ1-2
d_call: .
clone_size: few
cdr3_nt: TGTGCCAGCAGCCCGGACGGACCTAACTATGGCTACACCTTC
cdr3_aa: CASSPDGPNYGYTF

v_call: TRBV12-3/TRBV12-4
j_call: TRBJ2-1
d_call: .
clone_size: many
cdr3_nt: TGTGCCAGCAGTTTCGGCGGGGTCAACTACAATGAGCAGTTCTTC
cdr3_aa: CASSFGGVNYNEQFF

v_call: TRBV4-2
j_call: TRBJ1-5
d_call: .
clone_size: .
cdr3_nt: TGTGCCAGCAGCCAAGCAGGGGTCTATAGCAATCAGCCCCAGCATTTT
cdr3_aa: CASSQAGVYSNQPQHF

v_call: TRBV28
j_call: TRBJ2-1
d_call: .
clone_size: .
cdr3_nt: TGTGCCAGCAGTTCGGTCCGCGGGACAAAGAGTGAGTGGAATGAGCAGTTCTTC
cdr3_aa: CASSSVRGTKSEWNEQFF

v_call: TRBV19
j_call: TRBJ2-7
d_call: TRBD1
clone_size: .
cdr3_nt: TGTGCCAGTAGTCCAGGACAGGGCGGGTCCTACGAGCAGTACTTC
cdr3_aa: CASSPGQGGSYEQYF

v_call: TRBV4-2
j_call: TRBJ2-2
d_call: .
clone_size: few
cdr3_nt: TGTGCCAGCAGCCAAGGGCTGGGGCCGTGGGGGCCGTCGAACACCGGGGAGCTGTTTTTT
cdr3_aa: CASSQGLGPWGPSNTGELFF

v_call: TRBV12-3/TRBV12-4
j_call: TRBJ2-1
d_call: TRBD2
clone_size: .
cdr3_nt: TGTGCCAGCAGCCATCGGAGACTAGCGGGGTACAATGAGCAGTTCTTC
cdr3_aa: CASSHRRLAGYNEQFF

v_call: TRBV20-1
j_call: TRBJ1-4
d_call: TRBD1
clone_size: .
cdr3_nt: TGCAGTGCTAGAAGGGGGCTTGGTGAAAAACTGTTTTTT
cdr3_aa: CSARRGLGEKLFF

v_call: TRBV5-5
j_call: TRBJ2-1
d_call: TRBD2
clone_size: few
cdr3_nt: TGTGCCAGCAGCTTGCCTAGCGGGGGGTACAATGAGCAGTTCTTC
cdr3_aa: CASSLPSGGYNEQFF

v_call: TRBV4-3
j_call: TRBJ1-2
d_call: .
clone_size: .
cdr3_nt: TGCGCCAGCAGCCAAGAACCAGGGGCTAACTATGGCTACACCTTC
cdr3_aa: CASSQEPGANYGYTF

v_call: TRBV12-3/TRBV12-4
j_call: TRBJ2-7
d_call: .
clone_size: .
cdr3_nt: TGTGCCAGCAGTCACAGACCAACCTACTACGAGCAGTACTTC
cdr3_aa: CASSHRPTYYEQYF

v_call: TRBV4-2
j_call: TRBJ2-1
d_call: .
clone_size: .
cdr3_nt: TGTGCCAGCAGCCAAGACCAGGGTGACTACAATGAGCAGTTCTTC
cdr3_aa: CASSQDQGDYNEQFF

v_call: TRBV6-2/TRBV6-3
j_call: TRBJ2-5
d_call: TRBD2
clone_size: .
cdr3_nt: TGTGCCAGCAGTTACCTGGGACTACCTGAAGAGACCCAGTACTTC
cdr3_aa: CASSYLGLPEETQYF

v_call: TRBV30
j_call: TRBJ2-3
d_call: .
clone_size: .
cdr3_nt: TGTGCCTGGACCGAATTAGCTCCTCCGCAGTATTTT
cdr3_aa: CAWTELAPPQYF

v_call: TRBV20-1
j_call: TRBJ2-1
d_call: TRBD2
clone_size: many
cdr3_nt: TGCAGCGCGGCGGGGGGGTACAATGAGCAGTTCTTC
cdr3_aa: CSAAGGYNEQFF

v_call: TRBV15
j_call: TRBJ2-2
d_call: .
clone_size: .
cdr3_nt: TGTGCCACCAGCAGACCTGCTAGGGACGTAAAGACCGGGGAGCTGTTTTTT
cdr3_aa: CATSRPARDVKTGELFF

v_call: TRBV6-1
j_call: TRBJ1-2
d_call: TRBD1
clone_size: few
cdr3_nt: TGTGCCAGCAGCTCCGCCCCGGGACAGGGGTTCCCCTATGGCTACACCTTC
cdr3_aa: CASSSAPGQGFPYGYTF

v_call: TRBV27
j_call: TRBJ2-3
d_call: .
clone_size: .
cdr3_nt: TGTGCCAGCAGTACCTGGTCCGGCACAGATACGCAGTATTTT
cdr3_aa: CASSTWSGTDTQYF

v_call: TRBV7-9
j_call: TRBJ2-5
d_call: .
clone_size: few
cdr3_nt: TGTGCCAGCAGCTTAGCGGTCAGCCAAGAGACCCAGTACTTC
cdr3_aa: CASSLAVSQETQYF

v_call: TRBV6-1
j_call: TRBJ2-1
d_call: TRBD2
clone_size: few
cdr3_nt: TGTGCCAGCAGGCCCCTGACTAGCGGAGCCTACAATGAGCAGTTCTTC
cdr3_aa: CASRPLTSGAYNEQFF

v_call: TRBV5-6
j_call: TRBJ1-1
d_call: .
clone_size: few
cdr3_nt: TGTGCCAGCAGCCTCAACAGGTACCTCCTCACTGAAGCTTTCTTT
cdr3_aa: CASSLNRYLLTEAFF

v_call: TRBV14
j_call: TRBJ2-1
d_call: .
clone_size: few
cdr3_nt: TGTGCCAGCAGCCAGGGTGGGGCCCCCTACAATGAGCAGTTCTTC
cdr3_aa: CASSQGGAPYNEQFF

v_call: TRBV12-3/TRBV12-4
j_call: TRBJ2-1
d_call: .
clone_size: few
cdr3_nt: TGTGCCAGCAGTTTAGCAACTAGCTCAAATGAGCAGTTCTTC
cdr3_aa: CASSLATSSNEQFF

v_call: TRBV24-1
j_call: TRBJ2-5
d_call: .
clone_size: many
cdr3_nt: TGTGCCACCTTCCCCAGGTACCAAGAGACCCAGTACTTC
cdr3_aa: CATFPRYQETQYF

v_call: TRBV7-2
j_call: TRBJ2-4
d_call: .
clone_size: .
cdr3_nt: TGTGCCAGCAGCTTAGGGTGGAGTCATCCTCAGAACATTCAGTACTTC
cdr3_aa: CASSLGWSHPQNIQYF

v_call: TRBV4-3
j_call: TRBJ2-3
d_call: .
clone_size: .
cdr3_nt: TGCGCCAGCAGCCAGGATTCTCTCGACGTCTTCACAGATACGCAGTATTTT
cdr3_aa: CASSQDSLDVFTDTQYF

v_call: TRBV4-2
j_call: TRBJ2-3
d_call: TRBD2
clone_size: .
cdr3_nt: TGTGCCAGCAGCACGGGACTAGCGCTTTCAGATACGCAGTATTTT
cdr3_aa: CASSTGLALSDTQYF

v_call: TRBV5-6
j_call: TRBJ2-3
d_call: .
clone_size: few
cdr3_nt: TGTGCCAGCAGCCTGCTTTTGGCGAGCACAGATACGCAGTATTTT
cdr3_aa: CASSLLLASTDTQYF

v_call: TRBV9
j_call: TRBJ2-1
d_call: TRBD1
clone_size: .
cdr3_nt: TGTGCCAGCAGCAAGCGACAGGGGCTGGATGAGCAGTTCTTC
cdr3_aa: CASSKRQGLDEQFF

v_call: TRBV29-1
j_call: TRBJ2-3
d_call: .
clone_size: few
cdr3_nt: TGCAGCGTTGCAGGGGCCAGCACAGATACGCAGTATTTT
cdr3_aa: CSVAGASTDTQYF

v_call: TRBV2
j_call: TRBJ1-2
d_call: .
clone_size: .
cdr3_nt: TGTGCCAGCAGTCTCCAGGGGATCAGCGGCTACACCTTC
cdr3_aa: CASSLQGISGYTF

v_call: TRBV29-1
j_call: TRBJ2-7
d_call: TRBD2
clone_size: .
cdr3_nt: TGCAGCGTTGAAAAGGCCGGGGGGGGGCACTACGAGCAGTACTTC
cdr3_aa: CSVEKAGGGHYEQYF

v_call: TRBV18
j_call: TRBJ2-1
d_call: .
clone_size: many
cdr3_nt: TGTGCCAGCTCCCTTGGGCCCAATGAGCAGTTCTTC
cdr3_aa: CASSLGPNEQFF

v_call: TRBV4-3
j_call: TRBJ2-1
d_call: .
clone_size: many
cdr3_nt: TGCGCCAGCAGCCAAGGTTCTAGCATTCGTAATGAGCAGTTCTTC
cdr3_aa: CASSQGSSIRNEQFF

v_call: TRBV28
j_call: TRBJ2-1
d_call: TRBD2
clone_size: many
cdr3_nt: TGTGCCAGCAGCCCCGCACTAGCGGGGGTCAATGAGCAGTTCTTC
cdr3_aa: CASSPALAGVNEQFF

v_call: TRBV4-1
j_call: TRBJ2-1
d_call: .
clone_size: .
cdr3_nt: TGCGCCAGCAGCCGCGGCTGGGGTAGCGATGAGCAGTTCTTC
cdr3_aa: CASSRGWGSDEQFF

v_call: TRBV5-6
j_call: TRBJ2-4
d_call: .
clone_size: many
cdr3_nt: TGTGCCAGCCAGACACCGGGATCAATAAGGGGCATTCAGTACTTC
cdr3_aa: CASQTPGSIRGIQYF

v_call: TRBV12-3/TRBV12-4
j_call: TRBJ1-1
d_call: .
clone_size: .
cdr3_nt: TGTGCCAGCAGATGGGAAGGGGGTTCCGAAGCTTTCTTT
cdr3_aa: CASRWEGGSEAFF

v_call: TRBV12-3/TRBV12-4
j_call: TRBJ2-3
d_call: .
clone_size: many
cdr3_nt: TGTGCCAGCAGTTTTTCACAGCTCACAGATACGCAGTATTTT
cdr3_aa: CASSFSQLTDTQYF

v_call: TRBV5-1
j_call: TRBJ1-5
d_call: TRBD1
clone_size: many
cdr3_nt: TGCGCCAGCAGCTTACAGGGGTTTGGTCAGCCCCAGCATTTT
cdr3_aa: CASSLQGFGQPQHF

v_call: TRBV12-3/TRBV12-4
j_call: TRBJ2-1
d_call: TRBD2
clone_size: few
cdr3_nt: TGTGCCAGCAGCCAGGGAGGGGTATCCTACAATGAGCAGTTCTTC
cdr3_aa: CASSQGGVSYNEQFF

v_call: TRBV7-8
j_call: TRBJ2-3
d_call: TRBD2
clone_size: few
cdr3_nt: TGTGCCAGCAGCTTATCGGTGGGGACTAGAACAGATACGCAGTATTTT
cdr3_aa: CASSLSVGTRTDTQYF

v_call: TRBV27
j_call: TRBJ2-6
d_call: .
clone_size: .
cdr3_nt: TGTGCCAGCAGCCTACTCAGGGCGGGGGCCAACGTCCTGACTTTC
cdr3_aa: CASSLLRAGANVLTF

v_call: TRBV20-1
j_call: TRBJ2-2
d_call: .
clone_size: .
cdr3_nt: TGCAGTGCTCGTCCCTGGCGCTCTGGTACCGGGGAGCTGTTTTTT
cdr3_aa: CSARPWRSGTGELFF